This T cell receptor (beta chain) was documented in a study of PD-L1 blockade in urothelial cancer. Whole-study findings and limits: Prediction of better survival came from below-median pretreatment blood TCR clonality.

This clone was seen more than once but under ten times. Its antigen is as yet unknown. Documented time point: pretreatment peripheral blood. Generated by immunoSEQ multiplex PCR, the TCRdb table keeps only in-frame clones and is missing some. The data contain under 60,000 clones, 80% to 90% of them singletons. V was pared by 7 bases and J by 5 bases, with 14 bases between. There are 12 residues in the CDR3. Germline CDR1 is SQVTM and CDR2 is ANQGSEA. The chain uses TRBV29-1 and TRBJ2-5; D remains ambiguous. The specimen was PBMCs, collected around atezolizumab (anti-PD-L1) treatment. The sequence was collected from a man between 65 and 79 years old with urothelial cancer. The CDR3 nucleotides are TGCAGCGGAACATGGTTCGGGGAGACCCAGTACTTC. Residues: CSGTWFGETQYF.